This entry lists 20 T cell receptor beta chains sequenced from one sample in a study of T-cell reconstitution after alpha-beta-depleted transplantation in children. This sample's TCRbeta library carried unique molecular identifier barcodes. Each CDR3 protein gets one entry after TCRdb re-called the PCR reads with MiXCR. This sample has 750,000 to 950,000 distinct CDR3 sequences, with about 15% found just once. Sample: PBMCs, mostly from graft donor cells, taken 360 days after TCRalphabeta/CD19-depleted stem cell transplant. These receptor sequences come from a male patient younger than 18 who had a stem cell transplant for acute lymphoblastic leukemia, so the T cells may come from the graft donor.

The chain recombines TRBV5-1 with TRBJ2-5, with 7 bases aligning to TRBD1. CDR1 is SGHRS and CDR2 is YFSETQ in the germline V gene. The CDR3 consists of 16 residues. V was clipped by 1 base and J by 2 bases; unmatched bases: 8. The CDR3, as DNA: TGCGCCAGCAGCTTGCCGTTGACAGGGAAGCAAGAGACCCAGTACTTC. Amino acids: CASSLPLTGKQETQYF.

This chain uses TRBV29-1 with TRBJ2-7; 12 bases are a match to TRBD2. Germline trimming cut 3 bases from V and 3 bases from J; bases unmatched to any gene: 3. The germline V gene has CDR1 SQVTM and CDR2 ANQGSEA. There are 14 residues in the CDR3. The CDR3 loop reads CSVDLGLAGYEQYF. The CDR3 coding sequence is TGCAGCGTTGACTTGGGACTAGCGGGCTACGAGCAGTACTTC.

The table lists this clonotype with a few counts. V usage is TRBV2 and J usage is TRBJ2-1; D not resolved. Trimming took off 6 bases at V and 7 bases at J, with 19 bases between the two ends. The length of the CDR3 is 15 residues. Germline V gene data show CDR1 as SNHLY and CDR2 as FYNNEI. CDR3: CASRPTSVGGNEQFF. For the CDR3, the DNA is TGTGCCAGCAGACCGACCAGCGTAGGCGGAAATGAGCAGTTCTTC.

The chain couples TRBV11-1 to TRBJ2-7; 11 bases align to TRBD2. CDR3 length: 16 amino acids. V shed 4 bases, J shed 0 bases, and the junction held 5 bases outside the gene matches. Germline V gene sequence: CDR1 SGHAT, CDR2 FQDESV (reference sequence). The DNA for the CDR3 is TGTGCCAGCAGCTCGAAGGGACTAGCGGTCTCCTACGAGCAGTACTTC. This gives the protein CASSSKGLAVSYEQYF. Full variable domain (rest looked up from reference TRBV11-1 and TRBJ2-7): EAEVAQSPRYKITEKSQAVAFWCDPISGHATLYWYRQILGQGPELLVQFQDESVVDDSQLPKDRFSAERLKGVDSTLKIQPAELGDSAMYLCASSSKGLAVSYEQYFGPGTRLTVT.

The CDR3, as DNA: TGTGCCAGCAGTCGCAGGACAGGGGCGAACACCGGGGAGCTGTTTTTT. Translated, it gives CASSRRTGANTGELFF. This chain connects TRBV7-6 to TRBJ2-2; 9 positions agree with TRBD1. The V gene end was trimmed by 6 bases and the J gene end by 0 bases; junction bases not matched to a gene: 5. The CDR3 has 16 amino acids. Germline V lookup: CDR1 SGHVS, CDR2 FNYEAQ.

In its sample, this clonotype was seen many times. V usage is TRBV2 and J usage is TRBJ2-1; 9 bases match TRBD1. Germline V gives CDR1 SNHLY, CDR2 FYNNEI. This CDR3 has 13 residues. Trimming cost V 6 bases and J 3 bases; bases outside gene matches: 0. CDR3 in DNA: TGTGCCAGCAGGGGACAGGGCTACAATGAGCAGTTCTTC. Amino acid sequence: CASRGQGYNEQFF.

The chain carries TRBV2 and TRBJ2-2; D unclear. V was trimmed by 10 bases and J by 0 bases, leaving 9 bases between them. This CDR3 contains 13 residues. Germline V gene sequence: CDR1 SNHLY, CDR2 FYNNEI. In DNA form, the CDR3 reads TGTGCCACCCCCCGGCCGAACACCGGGGAGCTGTTTTTT. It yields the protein CATPRPNTGELFF.

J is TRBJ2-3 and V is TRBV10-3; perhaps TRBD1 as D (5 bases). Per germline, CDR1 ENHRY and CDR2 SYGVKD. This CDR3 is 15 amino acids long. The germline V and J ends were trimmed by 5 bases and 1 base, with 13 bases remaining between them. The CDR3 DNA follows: TGTGCCATCAGTCTCAGGGCCAGCGGCACAGATACGCAGTATTTT. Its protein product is CAISLRASGTDTQYF.

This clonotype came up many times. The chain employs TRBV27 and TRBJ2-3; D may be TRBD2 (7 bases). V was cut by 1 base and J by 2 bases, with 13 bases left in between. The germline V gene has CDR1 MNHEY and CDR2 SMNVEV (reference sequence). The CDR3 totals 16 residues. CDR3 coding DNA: TGTGCCAGCAGTTTATTCGAGGCGGGGGCCACAGATACGCAGTATTTT. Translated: CASSLFEAGATDTQYF.

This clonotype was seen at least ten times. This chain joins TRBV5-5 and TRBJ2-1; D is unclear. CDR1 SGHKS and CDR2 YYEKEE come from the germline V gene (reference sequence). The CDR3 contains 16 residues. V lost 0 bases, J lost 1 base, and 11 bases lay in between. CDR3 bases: TGTGCCAGCAGCTTGGATGGACGGGTTTCCTACAATGAGCAGTTCTTC. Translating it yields CASSLDGRVSYNEQFF. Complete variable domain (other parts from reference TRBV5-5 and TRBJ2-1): DAGVTQSPTHLIKTRGQQVTLRCSPISGHKSVSWYQQVLGQGPQFIFQYYEKEERGRGNFPDRFSARQFPNYSSELNVNALLLGDSALYLCASSLDGRVSYNEQFFGPGTRLTVL.

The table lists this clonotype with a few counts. Here the CDR3 reads CASSVVGEETQYF. The CDR3 bases are TGTGCCAGCAGCGTAGTGGGGGAAGAGACCCAGTACTTC. This chain uses TRBV9 with TRBJ2-5, with D perhaps TRBD1 or TRBD2 (5 bases each). The CDR3 length is 13 residues. Between the trimmed V and J ends, which lost 0 bases and 3 bases, there was a span of 6 bases. The V gene's germline CDR1 is SGDLS and CDR2 YYNGEE.

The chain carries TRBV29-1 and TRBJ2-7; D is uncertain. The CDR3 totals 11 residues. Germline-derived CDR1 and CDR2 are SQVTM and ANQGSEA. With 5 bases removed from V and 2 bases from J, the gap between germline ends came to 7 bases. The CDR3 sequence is CSVSIAYEQYF. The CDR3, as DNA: TGCAGCGTTAGTATTGCCTACGAGCAGTACTTC.

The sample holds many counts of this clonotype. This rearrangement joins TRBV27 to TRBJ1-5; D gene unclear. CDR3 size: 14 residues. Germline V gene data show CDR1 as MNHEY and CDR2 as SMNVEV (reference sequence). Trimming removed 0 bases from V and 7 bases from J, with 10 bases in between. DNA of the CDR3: TGTGCCAGCAGTTTATCCCCGGGTGGCCAGCCCCAGCATTTT. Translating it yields CASSLSPGGQPQHF.

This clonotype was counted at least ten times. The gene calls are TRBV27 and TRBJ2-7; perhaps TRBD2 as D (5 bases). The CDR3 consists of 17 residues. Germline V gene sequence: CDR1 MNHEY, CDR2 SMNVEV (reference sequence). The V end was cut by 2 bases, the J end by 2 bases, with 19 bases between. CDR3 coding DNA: TGTGCCAGCAGTTTACTGCCCCCCGCGGGCACTACCTACGAGCAGTACTTC. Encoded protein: CASSLLPPAGTTYEQYF.

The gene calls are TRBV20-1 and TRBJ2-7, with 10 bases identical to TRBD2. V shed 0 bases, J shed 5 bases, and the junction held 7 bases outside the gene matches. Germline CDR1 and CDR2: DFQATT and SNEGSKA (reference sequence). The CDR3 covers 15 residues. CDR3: CSARDSLAGAHEQYF. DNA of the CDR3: TGCAGTGCTAGAGATTCGCTAGCGGGAGCCCACGAGCAGTACTTC.

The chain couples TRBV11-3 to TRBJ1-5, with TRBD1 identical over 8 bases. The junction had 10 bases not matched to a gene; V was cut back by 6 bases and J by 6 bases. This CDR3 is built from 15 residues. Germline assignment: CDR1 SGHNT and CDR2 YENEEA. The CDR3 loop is CASRQGQGRGQPQHF. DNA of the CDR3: TGTGCCAGCAGACAAGGACAGGGAAGGGGTCAGCCCCAGCATTTT.

CDR3 nucleotides: TGTGCCAGCAGTGAATCGAATTGGAGCGGGAGGCGAGAGACCCAGTACTTC. Protein sequence: CASSESNWSGRRETQYF. V and J are TRBV25-1 and TRBJ2-5; 9 nucleotides agree with TRBD2. The CDR3 length is 17 residues. CDR1 and CDR2 (germline): MGHDK, SYGVNS. V gave up 1 base and J gave up 4 bases; unmatched junction bases: 10.

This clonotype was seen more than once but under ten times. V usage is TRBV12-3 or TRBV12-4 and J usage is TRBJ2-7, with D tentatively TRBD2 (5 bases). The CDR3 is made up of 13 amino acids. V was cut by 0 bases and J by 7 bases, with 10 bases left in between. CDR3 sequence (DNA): TGTGCCAGCAGTTTAGCGGGAGTTGGAGAGCAGTACTTC. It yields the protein CASSLAGVGEQYF.

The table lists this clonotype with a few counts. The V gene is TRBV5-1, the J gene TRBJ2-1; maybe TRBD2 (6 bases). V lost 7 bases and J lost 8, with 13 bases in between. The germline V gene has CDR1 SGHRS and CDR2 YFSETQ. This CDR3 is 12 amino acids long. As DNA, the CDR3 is TGCGCCAGCGCTCCCTGGGGGGATGAGCAGTTCTTC. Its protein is CASAPWGDEQFF.

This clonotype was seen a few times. The CDR3 sequence is CASSLWGYREQFF. The CDR3 nucleotides are TGTGCCAGCAGCTTGTGGGGCTACCGTGAGCAGTTCTTC. The chain carries TRBV5-4 and TRBJ2-1, with D possibly being TRBD1 (5 bases). The CDR3 has 13 amino acids. V shed 1 base and J shed 9 bases, with 11 bases lying between them. CDR1 is SGHNT, CDR2 YYREEE, per germline (reference sequence).